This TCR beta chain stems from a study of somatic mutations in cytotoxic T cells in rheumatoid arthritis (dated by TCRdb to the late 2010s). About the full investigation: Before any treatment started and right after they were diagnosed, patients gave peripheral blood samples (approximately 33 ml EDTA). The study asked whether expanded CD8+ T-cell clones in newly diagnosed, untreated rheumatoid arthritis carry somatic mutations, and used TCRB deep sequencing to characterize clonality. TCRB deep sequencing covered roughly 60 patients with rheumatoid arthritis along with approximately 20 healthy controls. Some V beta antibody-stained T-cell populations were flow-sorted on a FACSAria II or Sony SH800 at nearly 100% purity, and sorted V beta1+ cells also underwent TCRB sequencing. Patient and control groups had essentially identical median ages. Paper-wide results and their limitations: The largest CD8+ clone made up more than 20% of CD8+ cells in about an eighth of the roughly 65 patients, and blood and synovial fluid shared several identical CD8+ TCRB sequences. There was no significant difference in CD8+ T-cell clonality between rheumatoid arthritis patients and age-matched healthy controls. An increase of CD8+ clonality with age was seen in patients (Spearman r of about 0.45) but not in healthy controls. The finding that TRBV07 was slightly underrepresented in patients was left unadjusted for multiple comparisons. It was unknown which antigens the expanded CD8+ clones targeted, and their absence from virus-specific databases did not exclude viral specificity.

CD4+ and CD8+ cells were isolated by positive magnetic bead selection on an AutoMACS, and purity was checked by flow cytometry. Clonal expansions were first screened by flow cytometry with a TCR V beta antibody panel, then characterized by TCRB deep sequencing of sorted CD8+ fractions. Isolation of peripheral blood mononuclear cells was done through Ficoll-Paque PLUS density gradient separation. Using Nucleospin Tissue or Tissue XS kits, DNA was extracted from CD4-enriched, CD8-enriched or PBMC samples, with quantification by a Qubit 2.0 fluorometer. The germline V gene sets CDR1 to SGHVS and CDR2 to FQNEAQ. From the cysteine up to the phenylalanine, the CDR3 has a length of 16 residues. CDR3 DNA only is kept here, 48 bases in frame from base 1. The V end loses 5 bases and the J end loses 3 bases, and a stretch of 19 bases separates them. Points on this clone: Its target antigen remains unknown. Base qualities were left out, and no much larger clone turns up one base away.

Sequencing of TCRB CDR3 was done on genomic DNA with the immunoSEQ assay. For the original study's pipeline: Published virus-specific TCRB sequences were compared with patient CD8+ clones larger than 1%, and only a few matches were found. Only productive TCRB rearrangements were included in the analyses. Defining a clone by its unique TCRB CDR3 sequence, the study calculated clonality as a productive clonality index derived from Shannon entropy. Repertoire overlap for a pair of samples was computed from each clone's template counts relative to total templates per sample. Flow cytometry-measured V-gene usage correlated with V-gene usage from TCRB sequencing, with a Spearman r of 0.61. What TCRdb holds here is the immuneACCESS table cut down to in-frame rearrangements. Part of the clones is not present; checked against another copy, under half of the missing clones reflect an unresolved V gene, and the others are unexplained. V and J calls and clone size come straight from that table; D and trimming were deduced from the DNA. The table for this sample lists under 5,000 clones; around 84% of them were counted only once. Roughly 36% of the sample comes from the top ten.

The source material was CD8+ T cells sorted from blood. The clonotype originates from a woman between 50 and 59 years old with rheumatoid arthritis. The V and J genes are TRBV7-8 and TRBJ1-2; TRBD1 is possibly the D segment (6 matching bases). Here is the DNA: TGTGCCAGCAGCATATTCGGGGGGCAATTCGACTATGGCTACACCTTC. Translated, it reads CASSIFGGQFDYGYTF.